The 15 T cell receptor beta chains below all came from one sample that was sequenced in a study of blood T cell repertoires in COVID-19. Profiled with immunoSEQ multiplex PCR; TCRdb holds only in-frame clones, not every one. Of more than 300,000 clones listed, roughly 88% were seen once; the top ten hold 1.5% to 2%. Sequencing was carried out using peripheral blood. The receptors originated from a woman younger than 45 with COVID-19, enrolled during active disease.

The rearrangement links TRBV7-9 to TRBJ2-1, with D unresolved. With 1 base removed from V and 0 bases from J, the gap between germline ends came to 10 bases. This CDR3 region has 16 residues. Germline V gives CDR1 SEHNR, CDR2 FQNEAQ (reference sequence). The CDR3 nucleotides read TGTGCCAGCAGCTTAGGACTCTCCCACTCCTACAATGAGCAGTTCTTC. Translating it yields CASSLGLSHSYNEQFF.

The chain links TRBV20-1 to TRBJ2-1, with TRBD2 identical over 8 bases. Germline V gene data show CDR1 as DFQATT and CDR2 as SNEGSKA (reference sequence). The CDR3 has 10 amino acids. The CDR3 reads CSAGTSMQFF. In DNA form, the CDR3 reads TGCAGCGCCGGGACTAGTATGCAGTTCTTC.

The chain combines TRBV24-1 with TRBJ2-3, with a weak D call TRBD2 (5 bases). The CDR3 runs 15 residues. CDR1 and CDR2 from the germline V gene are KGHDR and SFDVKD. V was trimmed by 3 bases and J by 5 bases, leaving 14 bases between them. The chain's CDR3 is CATSDRGGEVDTQYF. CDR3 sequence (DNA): TGTGCCACCAGTGATCGGGGTGGGGAAGTAGATACGCAGTATTTT.

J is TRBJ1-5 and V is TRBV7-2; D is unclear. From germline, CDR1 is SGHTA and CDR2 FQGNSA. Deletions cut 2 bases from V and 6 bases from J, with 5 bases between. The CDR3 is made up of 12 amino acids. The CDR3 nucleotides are TGTGCCAGCAGCTTAATGAGTCAGCCCCAGCATTTT. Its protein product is CASSLMSQPQHF.

CDR3 protein: CASSLGTGAEQYV. CDR3 DNA sequence: TGTGCCAGCAGTTTGGGGACAGGGGCCGAGCAGTACGTC. The chain joins TRBV28 to TRBJ2-7, with TRBD1 identical over 10 bases. Germline lookup yields CDR1 MDHEN and CDR2 SYDVKM. The J segment lost 6 bases and the V segment lost 3 bases, leaving 2 bases of the junction unmatched. The CDR3 consists of 13 residues.

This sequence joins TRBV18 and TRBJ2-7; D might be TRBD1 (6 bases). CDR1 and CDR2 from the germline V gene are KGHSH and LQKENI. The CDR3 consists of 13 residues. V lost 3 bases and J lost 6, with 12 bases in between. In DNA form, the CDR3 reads TGTGCCAGCTCACCGCGGCAGGGGACCGAGCAGTACTTC. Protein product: CASSPRQGTEQYF.

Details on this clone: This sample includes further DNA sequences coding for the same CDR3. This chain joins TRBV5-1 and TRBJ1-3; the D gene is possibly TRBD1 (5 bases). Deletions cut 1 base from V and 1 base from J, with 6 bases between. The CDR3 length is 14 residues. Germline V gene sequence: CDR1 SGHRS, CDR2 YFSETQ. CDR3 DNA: TGCGCCAGCAGCTTGTCAGGGTCTGGAAACACCATATATTTT. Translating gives CASSLSGSGNTIYF.

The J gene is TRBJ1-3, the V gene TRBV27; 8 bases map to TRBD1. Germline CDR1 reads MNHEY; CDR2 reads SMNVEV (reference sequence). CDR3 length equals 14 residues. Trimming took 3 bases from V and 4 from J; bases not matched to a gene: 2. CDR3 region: CASSLTGVGNTIYF. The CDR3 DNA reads TGTGCCAGCAGTTTGACAGGGGTCGGAAACACCATATATTTT.

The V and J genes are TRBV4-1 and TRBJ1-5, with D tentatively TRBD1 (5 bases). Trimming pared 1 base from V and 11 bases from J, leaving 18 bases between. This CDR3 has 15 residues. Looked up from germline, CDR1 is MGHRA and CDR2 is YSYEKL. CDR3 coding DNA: TGCGCCAGCAGCCAAGGGATGGGACTAACGTCGACCCAGCATTTT. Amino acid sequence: CASSQGMGLTSTQHF.

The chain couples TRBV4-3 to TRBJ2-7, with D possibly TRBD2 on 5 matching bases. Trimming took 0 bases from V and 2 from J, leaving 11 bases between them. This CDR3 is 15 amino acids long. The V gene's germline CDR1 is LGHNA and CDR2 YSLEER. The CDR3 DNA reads TGCGCCAGCAGCCAAGAGAGGACTTCGACCTACGAGCAGTACTTC. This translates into CASSQERTSTYEQYF.

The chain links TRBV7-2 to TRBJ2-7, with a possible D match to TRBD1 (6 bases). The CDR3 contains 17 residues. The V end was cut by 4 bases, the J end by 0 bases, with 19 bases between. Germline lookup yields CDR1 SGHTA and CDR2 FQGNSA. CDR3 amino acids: CASSSLLGRGSSYEQYF. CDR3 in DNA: TGTGCCAGCAGCTCACTACTGGGCAGGGGTAGCTCCTACGAGCAGTACTTC.

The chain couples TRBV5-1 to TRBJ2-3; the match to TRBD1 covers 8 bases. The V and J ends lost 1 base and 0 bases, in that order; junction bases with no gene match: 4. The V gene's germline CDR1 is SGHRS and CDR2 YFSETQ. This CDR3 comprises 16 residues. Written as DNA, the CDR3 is TGCGCCAGCAGCTTGCAGGGGGCAGGGAGCACAGATACGCAGTATTTT. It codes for CASSLQGAGSTDTQYF.

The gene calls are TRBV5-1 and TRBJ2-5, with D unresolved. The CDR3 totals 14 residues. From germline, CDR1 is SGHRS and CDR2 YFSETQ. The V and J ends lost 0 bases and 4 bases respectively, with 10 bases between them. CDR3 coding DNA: TGCGCCAGCAGCTTGGGCCAGGCTGGAGAGACCCAGTACTTC. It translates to CASSLGQAGETQYF.

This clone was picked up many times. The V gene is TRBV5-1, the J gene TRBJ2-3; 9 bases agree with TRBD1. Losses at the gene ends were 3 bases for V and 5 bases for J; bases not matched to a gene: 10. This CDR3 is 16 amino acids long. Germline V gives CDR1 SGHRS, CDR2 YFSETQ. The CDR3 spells CASSSQTGGMIDTQYF. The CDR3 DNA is TGCGCCAGCAGCTCACAGACAGGGGGTATGATAGATACGCAGTATTTT.

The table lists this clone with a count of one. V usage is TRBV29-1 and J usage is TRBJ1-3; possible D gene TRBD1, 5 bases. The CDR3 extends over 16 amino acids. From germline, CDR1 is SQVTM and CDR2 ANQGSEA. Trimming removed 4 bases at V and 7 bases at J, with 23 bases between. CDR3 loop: CSVVLSEGRDANTIYF. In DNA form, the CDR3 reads TGCAGCGTTGTATTATCGGAGGGGAGGGACGCCAACACCATATATTTT. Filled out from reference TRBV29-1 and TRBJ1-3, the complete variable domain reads SAVISQKPSRDICQRGTSLTIQCQVDSQVTMMFWYRQQPGQSLTLIATANQGSEATYESGFVIDKFPISRPNLTFSTLTVSNMSPEDSSIYLCSVVLSEGRDANTIYFGEGSWLTVV.